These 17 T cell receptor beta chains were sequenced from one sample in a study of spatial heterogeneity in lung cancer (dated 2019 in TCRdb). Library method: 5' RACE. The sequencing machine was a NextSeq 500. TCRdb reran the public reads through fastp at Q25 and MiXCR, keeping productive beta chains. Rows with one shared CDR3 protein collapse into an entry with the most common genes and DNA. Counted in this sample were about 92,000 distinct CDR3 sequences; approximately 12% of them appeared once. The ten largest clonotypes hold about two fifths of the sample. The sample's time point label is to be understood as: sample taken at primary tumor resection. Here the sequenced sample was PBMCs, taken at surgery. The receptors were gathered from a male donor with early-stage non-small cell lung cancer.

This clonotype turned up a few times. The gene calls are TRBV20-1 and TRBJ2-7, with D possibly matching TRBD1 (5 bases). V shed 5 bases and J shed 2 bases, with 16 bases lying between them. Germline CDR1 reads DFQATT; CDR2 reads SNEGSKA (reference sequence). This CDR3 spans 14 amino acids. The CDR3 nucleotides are TGCAGTGCTGGCCGGCCAGGGTTCACCTACGAGCAGTACTTC. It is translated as CSAGRPGFTYEQYF.

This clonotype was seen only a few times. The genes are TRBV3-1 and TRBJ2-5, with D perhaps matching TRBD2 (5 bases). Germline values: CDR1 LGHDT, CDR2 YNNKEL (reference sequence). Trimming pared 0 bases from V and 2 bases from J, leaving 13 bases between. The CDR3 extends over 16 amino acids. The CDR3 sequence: CASSQDLTEGQETQYF. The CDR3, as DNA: TGTGCCAGCAGCCAAGATCTTACTGAGGGACAAGAGACCCAGTACTTC.

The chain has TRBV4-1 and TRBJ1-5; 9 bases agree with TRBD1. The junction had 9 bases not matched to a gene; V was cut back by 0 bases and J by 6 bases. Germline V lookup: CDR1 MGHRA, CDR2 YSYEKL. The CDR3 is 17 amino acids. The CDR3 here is CASSQDWTGERGQPQHF. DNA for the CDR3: TGCGCCAGCAGCCAAGATTGGACAGGGGAAAGAGGTCAGCCCCAGCATTTT.

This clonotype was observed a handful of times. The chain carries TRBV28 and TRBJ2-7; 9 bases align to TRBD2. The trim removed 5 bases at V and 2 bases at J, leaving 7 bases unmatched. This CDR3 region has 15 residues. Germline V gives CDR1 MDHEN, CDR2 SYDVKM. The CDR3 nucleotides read TGTGCCAGCAGTCCCGGGACTAGCCGAACCTACGAGCAGTACTTC. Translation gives CASSPGTSRTYEQYF. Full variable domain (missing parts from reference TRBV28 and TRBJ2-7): DVKVTQSSRYLVKRTGEKVFLECVQDMDHENMFWYRQDPGLGLRLIYFSYDVKMKEKGDIPEGYSVSREKKERFSLILESASTNQTSMYLCASSPGTSRTYEQYFGPGTRLTVT.

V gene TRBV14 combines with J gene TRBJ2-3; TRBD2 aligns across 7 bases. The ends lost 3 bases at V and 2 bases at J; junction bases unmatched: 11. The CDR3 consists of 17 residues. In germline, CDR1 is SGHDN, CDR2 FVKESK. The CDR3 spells CASSHQTSRPFTDTQYF. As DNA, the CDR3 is TGTGCCAGCAGCCATCAGACTAGCCGCCCATTCACAGATACGCAGTATTTT.

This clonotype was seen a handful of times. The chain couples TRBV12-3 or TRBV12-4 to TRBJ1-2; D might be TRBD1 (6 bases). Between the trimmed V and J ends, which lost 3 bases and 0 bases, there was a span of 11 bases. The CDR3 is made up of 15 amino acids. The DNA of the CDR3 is TGTGCCAGCAGTTTGGGGACACCTACTAACTATGGCTACACCTTC. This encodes CASSLGTPTNYGYTF.

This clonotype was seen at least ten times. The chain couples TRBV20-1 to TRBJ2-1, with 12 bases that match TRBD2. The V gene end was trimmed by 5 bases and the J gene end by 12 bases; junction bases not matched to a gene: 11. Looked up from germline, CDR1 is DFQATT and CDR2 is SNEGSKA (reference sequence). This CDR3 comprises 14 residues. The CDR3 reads CSAGRTSGERRQFF. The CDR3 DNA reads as TGCAGTGCTGGTAGGACTAGCGGGGAGAGGCGGCAGTTCTTC.

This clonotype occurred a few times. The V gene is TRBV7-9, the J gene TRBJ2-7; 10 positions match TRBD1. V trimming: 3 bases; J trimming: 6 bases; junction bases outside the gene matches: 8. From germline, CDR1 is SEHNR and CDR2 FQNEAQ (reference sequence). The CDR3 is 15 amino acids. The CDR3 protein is CASSFSRQGASEQYF. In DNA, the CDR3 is TGTGCCAGCAGCTTTTCCAGACAGGGGGCTAGCGAGCAGTACTTC.

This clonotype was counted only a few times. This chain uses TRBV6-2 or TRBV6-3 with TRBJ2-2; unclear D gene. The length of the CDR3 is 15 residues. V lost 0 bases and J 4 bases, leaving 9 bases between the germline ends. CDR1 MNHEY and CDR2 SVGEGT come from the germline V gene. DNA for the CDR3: TGTGCCAGCAGTTACTCTAGATACGGCACCGGGGAGCTGTTTTTT. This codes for CASSYSRYGTGELFF.

The CDR3 nucleotides are TGTGCCTGGATTCCGAGGCTAGCGGGCGTCACAGATACGCAGTATTTT. It encodes CAWIPRLAGVTDTQYF. The gene calls are TRBV30 and TRBJ2-3, with TRBD2 matching 8 bases. After removal of 4 bases from V and 2 bases from J, the junction contained 11 bases not matched to a gene. Germline assignment: CDR1 GTSNPN and CDR2 SVGIG (reference sequence). The CDR3 is made up of 16 amino acids.

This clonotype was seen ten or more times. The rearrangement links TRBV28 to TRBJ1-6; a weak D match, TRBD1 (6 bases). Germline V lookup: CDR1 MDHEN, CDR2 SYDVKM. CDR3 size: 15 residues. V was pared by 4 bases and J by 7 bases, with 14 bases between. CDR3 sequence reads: CASSSPGQWNSPLHF. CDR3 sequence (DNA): TGTGCCAGCAGTTCTCCCGGACAGTGGAATTCACCCCTCCACTTT.

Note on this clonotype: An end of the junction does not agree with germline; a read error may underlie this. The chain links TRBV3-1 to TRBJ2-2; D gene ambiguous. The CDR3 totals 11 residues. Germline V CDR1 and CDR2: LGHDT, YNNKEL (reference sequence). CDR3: CTSSQAGELFF. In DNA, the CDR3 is TGTACCAGCAGCCAAGCCGGGGAGCTGTTTTTT. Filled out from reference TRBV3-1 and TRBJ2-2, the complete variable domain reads DTAVSQTPKYLVTQMGNDKSIKCEQNLGHDTMYWYKQDSKKFLKIMFSYNNKELIINETVPNRFSPKSPDKAHLNLHINSLELGDSAVYFCTSSQAGELFFGEGSRLTVL.

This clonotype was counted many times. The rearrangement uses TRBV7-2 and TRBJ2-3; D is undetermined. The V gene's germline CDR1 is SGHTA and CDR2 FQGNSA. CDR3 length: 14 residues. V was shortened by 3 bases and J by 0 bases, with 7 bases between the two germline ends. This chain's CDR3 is CASSLGPSTDTQYF. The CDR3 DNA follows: TGTGCCAGCAGCTTGGGCCCAAGCACAGATACGCAGTATTTT. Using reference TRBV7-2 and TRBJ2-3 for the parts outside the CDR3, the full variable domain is GAGVSQSPSNKVTEKGKDVELRCDPISGHTALYWYRQSLGQGLEFLIYFQGNSAPDKSGLPSDRFSAERTGGSVSTLTIQRTQQEDSAVYLCASSLGPSTDTQYFGPGTRLTVL.

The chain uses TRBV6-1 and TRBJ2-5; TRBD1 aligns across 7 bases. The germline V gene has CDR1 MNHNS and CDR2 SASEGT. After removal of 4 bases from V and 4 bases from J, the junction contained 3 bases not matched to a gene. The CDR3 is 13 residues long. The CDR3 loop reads CASSGQGVETQYF. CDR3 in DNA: TGTGCCAGCAGTGGACAGGGTGTAGAGACCCAGTACTTC.

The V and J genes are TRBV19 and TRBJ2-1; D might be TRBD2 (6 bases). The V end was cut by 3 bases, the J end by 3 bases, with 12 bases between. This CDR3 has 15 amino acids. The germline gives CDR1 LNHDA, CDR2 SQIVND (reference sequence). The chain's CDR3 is CASSIPDGGYNEQFF. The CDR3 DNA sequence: TGTGCCAGTAGTATCCCGGACGGGGGCTACAATGAGCAGTTCTTC.

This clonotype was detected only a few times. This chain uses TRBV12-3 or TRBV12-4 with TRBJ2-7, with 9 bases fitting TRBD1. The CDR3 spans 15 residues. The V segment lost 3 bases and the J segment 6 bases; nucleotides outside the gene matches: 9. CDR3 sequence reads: CASSFGDRDFSEQYF. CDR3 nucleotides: TGTGCCAGCAGTTTTGGGGACAGGGACTTCTCCGAGCAGTACTTC.

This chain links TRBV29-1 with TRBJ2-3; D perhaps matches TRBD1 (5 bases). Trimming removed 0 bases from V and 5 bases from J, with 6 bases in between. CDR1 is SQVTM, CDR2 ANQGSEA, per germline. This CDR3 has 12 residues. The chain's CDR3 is CSVEDRVDTQYF. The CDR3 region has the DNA TGCAGCGTTGAAGACAGGGTAGATACGCAGTATTTT.